The 8 T cell receptor beta chains listed next were all sequenced from one sample in a study of blood T cell repertoires in COVID-19. Sequenced by immunoSEQ multiplex PCR; TCRdb stores in-frame clones only, minus some. The data hold approximately 70,000 clones, with 79% observed a single time. Sequencing was done on a sample of peripheral blood. The source of these receptors is a man aged 60-69 years with active or convalescent COVID-19.

This clone appeared once. The V and J genes are TRBV2 and TRBJ1-1, with 7 bases matching TRBD1. The CDR3 covers 13 residues. The V gene's germline CDR1 is SNHLY and CDR2 FYNNEI. Germline trimming cut 6 bases from V and 5 bases from J; bases unmatched to any gene: 6. DNA of the CDR3: TGTGCCAGCAGCGCCCAGGGGGGAACTGAAGCTTTCTTT. Encoded protein: CASSAQGGTEAFF.

CDR3 in DNA: TGCAGCGTTGAACCGGGACTAGCGGGGCAAGAGACCCAGTACTTC. It translates to CSVEPGLAGQETQYF. The chain has TRBV29-1 and TRBJ2-5, with 13 bases matching TRBD2. Germline V gene lookup returns CDR1 SQVTM and CDR2 ANQGSEA. This CDR3 is 15 amino acids long. The V gene end was trimmed by 2 bases and the J gene end by 2 bases; junction bases not matched to a gene: 2. The variable domain in full, with the rest retrieved from reference TRBV29-1 and TRBJ2-5, is SAVISQKPSRDICQRGTSLTIQCQVDSQVTMMFWYRQQPGQSLTLIATANQGSEATYESGFVIDKFPISRPNLTFSTLTVSNMSPEDSSIYLCSVEPGLAGQETQYFGPGTRLLVL.

J is TRBJ2-5 and V is TRBV5-1; TRBD1 aligns across 8 bases. The CDR3 loop spans 14 amino acids. V was clipped by 7 bases and J by 1 base; unmatched bases: 6. Germline V lookup: CDR1 SGHRS, CDR2 YFSETQ. The CDR3 coding sequence is TGCGCCAGCCGAGCCCAGGGGGCCCAAGAGACCCAGTACTTC. Translating gives CASRAQGAQETQYF.

The gene calls are TRBV9 and TRBJ1-3; D unresolved. The CDR3 extends over 15 amino acids. V was pared by 0 bases and J by 0 bases, with 7 bases between. Germline V gene data show CDR1 as SGDLS and CDR2 as YYNGEE. CDR3 region: CASSVDSGSGNTIYF. CDR3 bases: TGTGCCAGCAGCGTAGATTCAGGCTCTGGAAACACCATATATTTT.

The J gene is TRBJ1-4, the V gene TRBV6-6; 8 nucleotides line up with TRBD1. Germline values: CDR1 MNHNY, CDR2 SVGAGI (reference sequence). V was clipped by 4 bases and J by 13 bases; unmatched bases: 11. The CDR3 consists of 14 residues. The CDR3 sequence: CASSSGQGPYGLFF. In DNA form, the CDR3 reads TGTGCCAGCAGTTCCGGACAGGGCCCTTATGGACTGTTTTTT.

The table lists this clone with a few counts. Here the CDR3 reads CASSPGIINSPLHF. As DNA, the CDR3 is TGCGCCAGCAGCCCCGGGATAATTAATTCACCCCTCCACTTT. The chain employs TRBV5-1 and TRBJ1-6; D is unresolved. Germline V gene data show CDR1 as SGHRS and CDR2 as YFSETQ. The CDR3 loop spans 14 amino acids. V was shortened by 4 bases and J by 6 bases, with 11 bases between the two germline ends.

As DNA, the CDR3 is TGTGCCTCCGTTGGGGGGGGTCGGGTGACCGGGGAGCTGTTTTTT. Translated, it gives CASVGGGRVTGELFF. The chain joins TRBV19 to TRBJ2-2, with 7 bases matching TRBD2. Germline V lookup: CDR1 LNHDA, CDR2 SQIVND (reference sequence). The CDR3 has 15 amino acids. The V segment lost 11 bases and the J segment 5 bases; nucleotides outside the gene matches: 14.

The chain uses TRBV18 and TRBJ1-5; D possibly corresponds to TRBD1 (6 bases). Trimming left V 3 bases short and J 2 bases short, with 14 bases between. Germline loops: CDR1 KGHSH, CDR2 LQKENI. The CDR3 spans 16 residues. The CDR3 DNA sequence: TGTGCCAGCTCACCTTTTTCAGGGGTTGGCAATCAGCCCCAGCATTTT. Amino acids: CASSPFSGVGNQPQHF.